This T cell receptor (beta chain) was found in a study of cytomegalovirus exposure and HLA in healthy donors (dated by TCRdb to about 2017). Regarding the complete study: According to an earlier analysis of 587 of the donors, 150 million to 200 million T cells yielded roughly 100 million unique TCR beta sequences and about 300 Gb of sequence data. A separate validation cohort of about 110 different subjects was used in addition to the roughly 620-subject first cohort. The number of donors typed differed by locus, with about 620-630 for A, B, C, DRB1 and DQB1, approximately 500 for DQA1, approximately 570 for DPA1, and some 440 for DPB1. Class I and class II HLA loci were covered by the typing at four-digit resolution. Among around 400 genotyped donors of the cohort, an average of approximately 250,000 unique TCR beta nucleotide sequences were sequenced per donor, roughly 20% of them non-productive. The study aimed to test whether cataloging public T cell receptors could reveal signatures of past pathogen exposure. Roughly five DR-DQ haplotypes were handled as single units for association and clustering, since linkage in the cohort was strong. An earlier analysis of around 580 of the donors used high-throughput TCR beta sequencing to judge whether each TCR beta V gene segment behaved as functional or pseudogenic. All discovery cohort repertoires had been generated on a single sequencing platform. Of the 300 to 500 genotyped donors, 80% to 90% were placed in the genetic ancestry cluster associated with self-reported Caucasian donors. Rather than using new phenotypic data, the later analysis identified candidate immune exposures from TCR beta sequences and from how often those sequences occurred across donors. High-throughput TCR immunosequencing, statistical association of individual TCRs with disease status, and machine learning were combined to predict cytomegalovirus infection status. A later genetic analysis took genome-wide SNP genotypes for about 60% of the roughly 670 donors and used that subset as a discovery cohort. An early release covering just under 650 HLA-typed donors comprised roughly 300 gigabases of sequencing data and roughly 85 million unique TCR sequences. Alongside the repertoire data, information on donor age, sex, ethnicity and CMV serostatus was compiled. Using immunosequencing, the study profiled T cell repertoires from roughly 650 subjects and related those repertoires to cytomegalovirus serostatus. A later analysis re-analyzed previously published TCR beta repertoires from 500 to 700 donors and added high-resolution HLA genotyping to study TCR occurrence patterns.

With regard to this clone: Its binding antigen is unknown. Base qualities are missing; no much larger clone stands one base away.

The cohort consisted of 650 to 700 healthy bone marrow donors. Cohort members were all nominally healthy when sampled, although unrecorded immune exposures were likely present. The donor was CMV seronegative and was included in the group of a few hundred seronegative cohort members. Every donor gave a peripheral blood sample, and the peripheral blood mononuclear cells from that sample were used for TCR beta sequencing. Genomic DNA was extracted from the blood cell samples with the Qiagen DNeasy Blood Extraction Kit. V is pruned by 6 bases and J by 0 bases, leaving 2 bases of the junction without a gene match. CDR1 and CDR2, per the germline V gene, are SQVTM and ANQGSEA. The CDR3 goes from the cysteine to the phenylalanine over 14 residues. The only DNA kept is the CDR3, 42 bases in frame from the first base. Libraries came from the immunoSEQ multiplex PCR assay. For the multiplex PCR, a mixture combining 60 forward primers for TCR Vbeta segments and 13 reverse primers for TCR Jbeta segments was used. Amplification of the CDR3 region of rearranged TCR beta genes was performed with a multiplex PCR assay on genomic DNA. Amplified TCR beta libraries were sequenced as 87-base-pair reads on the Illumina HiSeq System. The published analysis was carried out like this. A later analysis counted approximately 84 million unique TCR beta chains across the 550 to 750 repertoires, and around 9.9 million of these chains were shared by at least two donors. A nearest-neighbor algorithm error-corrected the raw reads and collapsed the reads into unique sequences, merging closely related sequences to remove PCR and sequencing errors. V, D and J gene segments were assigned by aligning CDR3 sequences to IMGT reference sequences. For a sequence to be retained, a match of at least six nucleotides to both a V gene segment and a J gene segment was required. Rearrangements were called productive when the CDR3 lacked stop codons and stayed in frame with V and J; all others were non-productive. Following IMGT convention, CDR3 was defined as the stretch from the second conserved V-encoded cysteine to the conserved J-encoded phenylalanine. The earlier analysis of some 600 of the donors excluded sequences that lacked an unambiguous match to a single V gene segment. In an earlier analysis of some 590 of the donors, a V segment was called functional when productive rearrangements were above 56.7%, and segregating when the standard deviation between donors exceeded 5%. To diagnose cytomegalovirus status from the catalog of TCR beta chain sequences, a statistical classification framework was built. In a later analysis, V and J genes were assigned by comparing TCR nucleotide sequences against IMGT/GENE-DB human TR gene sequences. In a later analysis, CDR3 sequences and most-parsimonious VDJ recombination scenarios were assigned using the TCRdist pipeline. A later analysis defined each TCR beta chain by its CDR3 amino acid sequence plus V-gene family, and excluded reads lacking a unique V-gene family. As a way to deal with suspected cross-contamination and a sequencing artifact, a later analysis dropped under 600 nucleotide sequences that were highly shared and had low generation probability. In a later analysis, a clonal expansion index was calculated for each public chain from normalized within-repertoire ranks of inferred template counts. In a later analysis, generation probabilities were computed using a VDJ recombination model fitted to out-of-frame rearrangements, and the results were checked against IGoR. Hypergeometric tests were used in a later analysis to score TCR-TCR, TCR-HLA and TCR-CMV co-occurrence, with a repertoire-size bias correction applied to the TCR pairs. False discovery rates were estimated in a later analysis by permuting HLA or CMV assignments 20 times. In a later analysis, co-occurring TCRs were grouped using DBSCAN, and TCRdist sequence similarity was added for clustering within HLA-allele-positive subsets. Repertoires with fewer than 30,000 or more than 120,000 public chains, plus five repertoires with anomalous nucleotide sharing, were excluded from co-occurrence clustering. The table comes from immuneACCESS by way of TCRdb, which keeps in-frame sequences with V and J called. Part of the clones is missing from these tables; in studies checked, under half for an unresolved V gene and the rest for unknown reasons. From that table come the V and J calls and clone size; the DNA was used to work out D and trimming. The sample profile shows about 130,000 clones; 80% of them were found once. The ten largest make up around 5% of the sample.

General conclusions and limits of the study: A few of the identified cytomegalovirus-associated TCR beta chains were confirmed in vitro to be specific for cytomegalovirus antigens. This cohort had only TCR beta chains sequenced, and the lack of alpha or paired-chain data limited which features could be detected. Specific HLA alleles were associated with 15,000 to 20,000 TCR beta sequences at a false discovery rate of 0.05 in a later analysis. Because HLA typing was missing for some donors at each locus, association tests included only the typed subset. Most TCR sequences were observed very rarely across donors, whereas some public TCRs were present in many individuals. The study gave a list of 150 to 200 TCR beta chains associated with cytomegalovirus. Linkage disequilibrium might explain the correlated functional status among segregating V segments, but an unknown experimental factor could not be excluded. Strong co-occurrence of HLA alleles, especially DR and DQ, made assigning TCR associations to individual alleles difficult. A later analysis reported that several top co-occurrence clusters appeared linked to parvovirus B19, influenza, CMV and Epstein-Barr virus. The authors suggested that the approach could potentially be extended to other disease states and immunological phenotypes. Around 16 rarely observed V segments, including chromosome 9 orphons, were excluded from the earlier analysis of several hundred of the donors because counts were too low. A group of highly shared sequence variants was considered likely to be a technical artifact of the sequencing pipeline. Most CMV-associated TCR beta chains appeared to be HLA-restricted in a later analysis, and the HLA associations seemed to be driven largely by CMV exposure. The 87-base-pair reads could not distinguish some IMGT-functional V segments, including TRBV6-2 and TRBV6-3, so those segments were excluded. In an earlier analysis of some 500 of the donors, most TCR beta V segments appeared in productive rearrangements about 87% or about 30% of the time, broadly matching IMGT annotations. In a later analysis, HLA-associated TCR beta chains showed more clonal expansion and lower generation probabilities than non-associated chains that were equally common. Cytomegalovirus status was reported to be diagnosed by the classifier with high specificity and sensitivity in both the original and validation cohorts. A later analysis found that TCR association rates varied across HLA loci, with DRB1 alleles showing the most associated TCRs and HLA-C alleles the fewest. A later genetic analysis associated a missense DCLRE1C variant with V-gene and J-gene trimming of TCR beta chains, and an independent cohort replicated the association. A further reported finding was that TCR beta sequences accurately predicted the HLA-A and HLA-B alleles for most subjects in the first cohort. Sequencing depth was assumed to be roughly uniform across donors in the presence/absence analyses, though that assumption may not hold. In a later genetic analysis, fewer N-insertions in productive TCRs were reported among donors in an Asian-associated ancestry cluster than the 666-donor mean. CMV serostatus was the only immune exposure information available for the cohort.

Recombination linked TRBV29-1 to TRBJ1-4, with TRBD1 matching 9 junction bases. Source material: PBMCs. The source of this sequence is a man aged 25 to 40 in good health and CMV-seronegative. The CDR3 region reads CSVGDRATNEKLFF. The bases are TGCAGCGTCGGGGACAGGGCAACTAATGAAAAACTGTTTTTT.